The sequence of this TCR beta chain was determined in a study of blood T cell repertoires in COVID-19 (dated by TCRdb to about 2020). In the study overall: The collaborator samples originated in the United States, Italy and Spain and spanned the acute and convalescent phases of COVID-19. Where HLA class I and class II types were available, the types were taken from metadata supplied by the sample provider, not from assay-based typing. The dataset comprised deeply sampled blood TCRbeta repertoires from subjects exposed to, actively infected with, or recovered from COVID-19. The samples were drawn from two sources: the first 160 participants of the ongoing ImmuneRACE study, and fewer than 1,500 subjects contributed by 6 global collaborators. The repertoires were released in a freely available public database meant as a resource for research on the immune response to SARS-CoV-2. Nearly every sample came with metadata listing a de-identified subject ID, COVID-19 status, age in years and sex. The material from the prospective study consisted of cDNA or gDNA derived from T cells, B-cell-depleted T cells, or PBMCs.

The immunoSEQ Assay, a bias-controlled multiplex PCR, was used to amplify TCRbeta CDR3 regions from genomic DNA. The authors processed their data as follows. The number of nucleated cells in each sample was estimated from the amplification of reference gene primers within the assay. To quantify the absolute abundance of each unique TCRbeta CDR3 rearrangement, sequence reads were collapsed and filtered. For each sample, productive Simpson clonality was calculated as the square root of Simpson's diversity index across productive rearrangements. TCRdb re-hosts the immuneACCESS table, in-frame sequences only. Its copies lack some clones; in the studies checked, an unresolved V gene accounts for under half of them, and the cause for the rest is not known. V and J calls and clone size are given by that table; D and trimming were obtained from the DNA. This sample gives about 190,000 clones in total; about nine tenths of them show up just once. The leading ten clones occupy approximately 1.1% of the sample.

Based on the germline V gene, the CDR1 and CDR2 sequences are SGDLS and YYNGEE. Counted from cysteine to phenylalanine, this CDR3 has 15 amino acids. Left in the record is the CDR3 DNA by itself, 45 bases read in frame from the first base. V is cut back by 2 bases and J by 4 bases, with 5 bases in the junction unmatched. Collaborating institutions collected whole blood in K2EDTA tubes following their own protocols. For TCRbeta analysis, collaborator samples were shipped as frozen whole blood, as isolated PBMCs, or as DNA extracted from either sample type. As for this clone: Its antigen remains undetermined. The sample holds no much larger clone one base away, and base qualities are not on file.

Study-level results and caveats: Clinical and demographic metadata were provided uncurated, with the amount varying by source and participant.

The chain joins TRBV9 to TRBJ2-1; TRBD2 matches 8 bases in the middle. The receptor's source is a man aged 25 to 40 with acute or convalescent COVID-19. Source material: peripheral blood. The DNA sequence is TGTGCCAGCAGCGTTAATAGCGGGGAGTACAATGAGCAGTTCTTC. Its protein is CASSVNSGEYNEQFF.